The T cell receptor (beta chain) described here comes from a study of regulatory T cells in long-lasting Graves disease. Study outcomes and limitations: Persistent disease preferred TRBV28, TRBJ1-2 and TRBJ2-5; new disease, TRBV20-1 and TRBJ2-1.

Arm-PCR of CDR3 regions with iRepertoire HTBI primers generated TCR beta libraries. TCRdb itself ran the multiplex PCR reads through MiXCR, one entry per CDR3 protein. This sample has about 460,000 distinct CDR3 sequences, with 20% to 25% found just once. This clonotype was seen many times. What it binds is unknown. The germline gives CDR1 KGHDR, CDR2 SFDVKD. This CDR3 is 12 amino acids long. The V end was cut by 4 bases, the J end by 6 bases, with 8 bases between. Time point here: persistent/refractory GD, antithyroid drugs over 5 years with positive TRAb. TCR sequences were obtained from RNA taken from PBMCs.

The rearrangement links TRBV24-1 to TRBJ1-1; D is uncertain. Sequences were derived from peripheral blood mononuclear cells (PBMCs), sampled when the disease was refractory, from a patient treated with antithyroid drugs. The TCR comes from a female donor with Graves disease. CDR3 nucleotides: TGTGCCACCAGTGAAGGGCAGTCTGAAGCTTTCTTT. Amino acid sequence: CATSEGQSEAFF.